This is a list of T cell receptor beta chains from one sample in a study of T cell responses to AZD1222 COVID-19 vaccine. TCRdb keeps only in-frame clones here, not all; method: immunoSEQ multiplex PCR. The sample consists of about 140,000 clones, 75% to 90% of them appearing once. Material: peripheral blood, obtained on day 0 of AZD1222 vaccination. Source of these receptors: an adult in good health. Each CDR3 is given with its conserved first and last residue. Fields, in order: V gene, D gene, CDR3 length, clone size, J gene, CDR3 protein, CDR3 DNA. The D gene is left open where the match is weak. Clone size is stated in some rows and not others, as once, few, many or a class when expanded.

v_call: TRBV11-2
d_call: .
cdr3_length: 15
clone_size: .
j_call: TRBJ2-3
cdr3_aa: CASSLDRNTGNTQYF
cdr3_nt: TGTGCCAGCAGCTTAGATAGGAACACTGGAAATACGCAGTATTTT

v_call: TRBV4-1
d_call: .
cdr3_length: 17
clone_size: .
j_call: TRBJ2-6
cdr3_aa: CASSQAGEGSGANVLTF
cdr3_nt: TGCGCCAGCAGCCAAGCCGGAGAGGGCTCTGGGGCCAACGTCCTGACTTTC

v_call: TRBV3-1/TRBV3-2
d_call: .
cdr3_length: 14
clone_size: .
j_call: TRBJ1-6
cdr3_aa: CASSQDYSVGPLHF
cdr3_nt: TGTGCCAGCAGCCAAGATTATTCGGTGGGCCCCCTCCACTTT

v_call: TRBV4-1
d_call: .
cdr3_length: 13
clone_size: once
j_call: TRBJ1-3
cdr3_aa: CASSQTSGNTIYF
cdr3_nt: TGCGCCAGCAGCCAAACGTCTGGAAACACCATATATTTT

v_call: TRBV19
d_call: .
cdr3_length: 15
clone_size: .
j_call: TRBJ1-2
cdr3_aa: CASSISGLTNYGYTF
cdr3_nt: TGTGCCAGTAGTATATCGGGACTTACAAACTATGGCTACACCTTC

v_call: TRBV7-9
d_call: TRBD1
cdr3_length: 17
clone_size: .
j_call: TRBJ1-1
cdr3_aa: CASSLAQGGQGNTEAFF
cdr3_nt: TGTGCCAGCAGCTTAGCTCAGGGGGGGCAAGGGAACACTGAAGCTTTCTTT

v_call: TRBV5-1
d_call: .
cdr3_length: 13
clone_size: once
j_call: TRBJ1-1
cdr3_aa: CASRLRGEGEAFF
cdr3_nt: TGCGCCAGCAGGTTGAGAGGGGAGGGTGAAGCTTTCTTT

v_call: TRBV7-2
d_call: .
cdr3_length: 15
clone_size: .
j_call: TRBJ2-1
cdr3_aa: CASSLQVSGYNEQFF
cdr3_nt: TGTGCCAGCAGCTTACAAGTCAGCGGATACAATGAGCAGTTCTTC

v_call: TRBV5-1
d_call: .
cdr3_length: 13
clone_size: .
j_call: TRBJ1-2
cdr3_aa: CASTPGQFYGYTF
cdr3_nt: TGCGCCAGCACCCCCGGACAGTTCTATGGCTACACCTTC

v_call: TRBV28
d_call: TRBD2
cdr3_length: 15
clone_size: .
j_call: TRBJ2-7
cdr3_aa: CASRGTSGGYYEQYF
cdr3_nt: TGTGCCAGCAGGGGGACTAGCGGGGGTTACTACGAGCAGTACTTC

v_call: TRBV13
d_call: TRBD1
cdr3_length: 15
clone_size: .
j_call: TRBJ1-6
cdr3_aa: CASSPTGTGGSPLHF
cdr3_nt: TGTGCCAGCAGTCCTACCGGGACAGGCGGTTCACCCCTCCACTTT

v_call: TRBV19
d_call: .
cdr3_length: 16
clone_size: once
j_call: TRBJ1-3
cdr3_aa: CASSIPGRASGNTIYF
cdr3_nt: TGTGCCAGTAGTATTCCTGGCAGGGCATCTGGAAACACCATATATTTT

v_call: TRBV18
d_call: .
cdr3_length: 14
clone_size: .
j_call: TRBJ1-2
cdr3_aa: CASSPLNSISGYTF
cdr3_nt: TGTGCCAGCTCACCACTAAACTCTATTTCTGGCTACACCTTC

v_call: TRBV27
d_call: TRBD1
cdr3_length: 15
clone_size: once
j_call: TRBJ2-4
cdr3_aa: CASSSQGAAKNIQYF
cdr3_nt: TGTGCCAGCAGTTCACAGGGGGCTGCCAAAAACATTCAGTACTTC

v_call: TRBV5-8
d_call: .
cdr3_length: 15
clone_size: few
j_call: TRBJ2-1
cdr3_aa: CASSPGTSPGGEQFF
cdr3_nt: TGTGCCAGCAGCCCCGGGACCTCCCCCGGGGGTGAGCAGTTCTTC

v_call: TRBV21-1
d_call: .
cdr3_length: 13
clone_size: .
j_call: TRBJ2-5
cdr3_aa: CADTRIVQETQYF
cdr3_nt: TGTGCCGATACGCGGATCGTCCAAGAGACCCAGTACTTC

v_call: TRBV30
d_call: .
cdr3_length: 15
clone_size: .
j_call: TRBJ2-5
cdr3_aa: CAWRAWGGGIETQYF
cdr3_nt: TGTGCCTGGAGGGCCTGGGGAGGTGGGATAGAGACCCAGTACTTC

v_call: TRBV19
d_call: .
cdr3_length: 14
clone_size: .
j_call: TRBJ2-7
cdr3_aa: CASSKQENSYEQYF
cdr3_nt: TGTGCCAGTAGTAAACAGGAGAACTCCTACGAGCAGTACTTC

v_call: TRBV6-1
d_call: TRBD1
cdr3_length: 16
clone_size: .
j_call: TRBJ2-7
cdr3_aa: CASSEQGIRGQSTEYF
cdr3_nt: TGTGCCAGCAGTGAACAGGGGATTCGGGGACAGTCAACGGAGTACTTC

v_call: TRBV30
d_call: .
cdr3_length: 12
clone_size: .
j_call: TRBJ1-4
cdr3_aa: CAWSTDLGKLFF
cdr3_nt: TGTGCCTGGAGTACGGATTTGGGAAAACTGTTTTTT

v_call: TRBV2
d_call: .
cdr3_length: 16
clone_size: .
j_call: TRBJ2-3
cdr3_aa: CASSEAGTPSTDTQYF
cdr3_nt: TGTGCCAGCAGTGAAGCGGGGACTCCTAGCACAGATACGCAGTATTTT

v_call: TRBV7-2
d_call: TRBD1
cdr3_length: 16
clone_size: .
j_call: TRBJ1-1
cdr3_aa: CASSLVGQGINTEAFF
cdr3_nt: TGTGCCAGCAGCTTAGTGGGACAGGGAATAAACACTGAAGCTTTCTTT

v_call: TRBV4-2
d_call: TRBD2
cdr3_length: 16
clone_size: .
j_call: TRBJ2-7
cdr3_aa: CASSQEPSGTLYEQYF
cdr3_nt: TGTGCCAGCAGCCAAGAACCTAGCGGGACCCTATACGAGCAGTACTTC

v_call: TRBV7-6
d_call: .
cdr3_length: 13
clone_size: .
j_call: TRBJ1-6
cdr3_aa: CASSLNSRSPLHF
cdr3_nt: TGTGCCAGCAGCTTAAACTCGAGATCACCCCTCCACTTT

v_call: TRBV30
d_call: .
cdr3_length: 13
clone_size: once
j_call: TRBJ1-5
cdr3_aa: CAWSVQGRQPQHF
cdr3_nt: TGTGCCTGGAGTGTTCAGGGTCGGCAGCCCCAGCATTTT

v_call: TRBV6-5
d_call: TRBD1
cdr3_length: 15
clone_size: .
j_call: TRBJ1-4
cdr3_aa: CASSPTGGGGEKLFF
cdr3_nt: TGTGCCAGCAGTCCTACAGGGGGCGGAGGTGAAAAACTGTTTTTT

v_call: TRBV3-1/TRBV3-2
d_call: .
cdr3_length: 13
clone_size: .
j_call: TRBJ1-4
cdr3_aa: CASGRQSHEKLFF
cdr3_nt: TGTGCCAGTGGGAGGCAGTCCCATGAAAAACTGTTTTTT

v_call: TRBV6-1
d_call: TRBD2
cdr3_length: 15
clone_size: .
j_call: TRBJ2-1
cdr3_aa: CASSEKRLAGVWKFF
cdr3_nt: TGTGCCAGCAGTGAAAAAAGACTAGCGGGAGTATGGAAGTTCTTC

v_call: TRBV30
d_call: .
cdr3_length: 15
clone_size: .
j_call: TRBJ1-4
cdr3_aa: CAWSKGLAGDEKLFF
cdr3_nt: TGTGCCTGGAGTAAGGGACTGGCGGGAGATGAAAAACTGTTTTTT

v_call: TRBV4-2
d_call: .
cdr3_length: 14
clone_size: .
j_call: TRBJ1-2
cdr3_aa: CASSQGTLGYGYTF
cdr3_nt: TGTGCCAGCAGCCAAGGGACATTGGGGTATGGCTACACCTTC

v_call: TRBV5-1
d_call: TRBD1
cdr3_length: 18
clone_size: .
j_call: TRBJ1-4
cdr3_aa: CASSVGQRGVPTNEKLFF
cdr3_nt: TGCGCCAGCAGCGTGGGACAGCGGGGGGTTCCAACTAATGAAAAACTGTTTTTT

v_call: TRBV2
d_call: .
cdr3_length: 13
clone_size: .
j_call: TRBJ1-1
cdr3_aa: CASSQGQNTEAFF
cdr3_nt: TGTGCCAGCAGCCAGGGACAAAACACTGAAGCTTTCTTT

v_call: TRBV11-3
d_call: TRBD2
cdr3_length: 14
clone_size: .
j_call: TRBJ2-7
cdr3_aa: CASAPGGGASEQYF
cdr3_nt: TGTGCCAGCGCCCCGGGCGGGGGGGCGAGTGAGCAGTACTTC

v_call: TRBV21-1
d_call: .
cdr3_length: 10
clone_size: once
j_call: TRBJ2-7
cdr3_aa: CASSNHEQYF
cdr3_nt: TGTGCCAGCAGCAACCACGAGCAGTACTTC

v_call: TRBV10-1
d_call: .
cdr3_length: 13
clone_size: .
j_call: TRBJ1-2
cdr3_aa: CASSARRELGYTF
cdr3_nt: TGCGCCAGCAGCGCAAGGAGGGAGCTTGGCTACACCTTC

v_call: TRBV4-2
d_call: .
cdr3_length: 15
clone_size: .
j_call: TRBJ2-7
cdr3_aa: CASSHEVVATYEQYF
cdr3_nt: TGTGCCAGCAGCCATGAAGTGGTAGCGACCTACGAGCAGTACTTC

v_call: TRBV5-1
d_call: TRBD2
cdr3_length: 15
clone_size: .
j_call: TRBJ2-2
cdr3_aa: CASSQTSGATGELFF
cdr3_nt: TGCGCCAGCAGCCAAACTAGCGGGGCCACCGGGGAGCTGTTTTTT

v_call: TRBV28
d_call: TRBD1
cdr3_length: 12
clone_size: .
j_call: TRBJ1-2
cdr3_aa: CASRGQDYGYTF
cdr3_nt: TGTGCCAGCAGAGGACAGGACTATGGCTACACCTTC

v_call: TRBV28
d_call: .
cdr3_length: 13
clone_size: .
j_call: TRBJ1-2
cdr3_aa: CASSLGRGRGYTF
cdr3_nt: TGTGCCAGCAGTTTAGGTAGGGGAAGAGGCTACACCTTC

v_call: TRBV7-8
d_call: .
cdr3_length: 15
clone_size: .
j_call: TRBJ2-1
cdr3_aa: CASSSFSVRANEQFF
cdr3_nt: TGTGCCAGCAGCTCTTTTTCGGTTCGAGCCAATGAGCAGTTCTTC

v_call: TRBV5-1
d_call: .
cdr3_length: 14
clone_size: .
j_call: TRBJ2-1
cdr3_aa: CASSFRLVYNEQFF
cdr3_nt: TGCGCCAGCAGCTTTAGACTAGTATACAATGAGCAGTTCTTC

v_call: TRBV11-2
d_call: TRBD1
cdr3_length: 16
clone_size: .
j_call: TRBJ1-2
cdr3_aa: CASSSYRGRLPYGYTF
cdr3_nt: TGTGCCAGCAGCTCTTACAGGGGGCGCCTCCCCTATGGCTACACCTTC

v_call: TRBV6-4
d_call: TRBD1
cdr3_length: 16
clone_size: .
j_call: TRBJ1-1
cdr3_aa: CASSEGAGGNSAEAFF
cdr3_nt: TGTGCCAGCAGTGAAGGGGCAGGGGGCAATAGCGCTGAAGCTTTCTTT

v_call: TRBV2
d_call: .
cdr3_length: 15
clone_size: .
j_call: TRBJ2-2
cdr3_aa: CASAGPGSNTGELFF
cdr3_nt: TGTGCCAGCGCGGGGCCCGGGAGTAACACCGGGGAGCTGTTTTTT

v_call: TRBV6-5
d_call: .
cdr3_length: 14
clone_size: once
j_call: TRBJ1-2
cdr3_aa: CASSPPGGAIGYTF
cdr3_nt: TGTGCCAGCAGTCCCCCGGGCGGTGCGATTGGCTACACCTTC

v_call: TRBV19
d_call: .
cdr3_length: 12
clone_size: .
j_call: TRBJ1-2
cdr3_aa: CASKNRRDGYTF
cdr3_nt: TGTGCCAGTAAAAACAGAAGGGACGGCTACACCTTC

v_call: TRBV28
d_call: .
cdr3_length: 13
clone_size: .
j_call: TRBJ2-5
cdr3_aa: CASSLGGEGAQYF
cdr3_nt: TGTGCCAGCAGTTTGGGCGGTGAGGGGGCCCAGTACTTC

v_call: TRBV19
d_call: .
cdr3_length: 15
clone_size: .
j_call: TRBJ1-2
cdr3_aa: CASSLRTARTIGYTF
cdr3_nt: TGTGCCAGTAGTTTGCGGACCGCGAGGACTATCGGCTACACCTTC

v_call: TRBV25-1
d_call: .
cdr3_length: 13
clone_size: .
j_call: TRBJ1-2
cdr3_aa: CASSNQDGYGYTF
cdr3_nt: TGTGCCAGCAGTAACCAGGACGGCTATGGCTACACCTTC

v_call: TRBV6-5
d_call: .
cdr3_length: 16
clone_size: .
j_call: TRBJ1-2
cdr3_aa: CASSYSKVEGYYGYTF
cdr3_nt: TGTGCCAGCAGTTACTCGAAGGTAGAGGGGTACTATGGCTACACCTTC

v_call: TRBV5-1
d_call: .
cdr3_length: 14
clone_size: .
j_call: TRBJ1-1
cdr3_aa: CASSLGRGTTEAFF
cdr3_nt: TGCGCCAGCAGCTTGGGTAGGGGGACCACTGAAGCTTTCTTT

v_call: TRBV5-1
d_call: .
cdr3_length: 14
clone_size: once
j_call: TRBJ1-1
cdr3_aa: CASSLYREGTEAFF
cdr3_nt: TGCGCCAGCAGCTTGTATCGGGAGGGCACTGAAGCTTTCTTT

v_call: TRBV7-9
d_call: .
cdr3_length: 16
clone_size: .
j_call: TRBJ2-4
cdr3_aa: CASSPEEGIAKNIQYF
cdr3_nt: TGTGCCAGCAGCCCAGAAGAGGGAATAGCCAAAAACATTCAGTACTTC

v_call: TRBV5-1
d_call: .
cdr3_length: 12
clone_size: once
j_call: TRBJ2-2
cdr3_aa: CASSRDTGELFF
cdr3_nt: TGCGCCAGCAGCAGGGACACCGGGGAGCTGTTTTTT

v_call: TRBV5-1
d_call: .
cdr3_length: 17
clone_size: .
j_call: TRBJ2-1
cdr3_aa: CASTLWSGVISDNEQFF
cdr3_nt: TGCGCCAGCACCCTTTGGAGCGGCGTAATTTCTGACAATGAGCAGTTCTTC

v_call: TRBV28
d_call: TRBD2
cdr3_length: 15
clone_size: .
j_call: TRBJ2-2
cdr3_aa: CASSSGTSNTGELFF
cdr3_nt: TGTGCCAGCAGTTCCGGGACTAGCAACACCGGGGAGCTGTTTTTT

v_call: TRBV13
d_call: TRBD1
cdr3_length: 15
clone_size: .
j_call: TRBJ1-5
cdr3_aa: CASSLGQGASQPQHF
cdr3_nt: TGTGCCAGCAGCTTAGGCCAGGGGGCTTCTCAGCCCCAGCATTTT